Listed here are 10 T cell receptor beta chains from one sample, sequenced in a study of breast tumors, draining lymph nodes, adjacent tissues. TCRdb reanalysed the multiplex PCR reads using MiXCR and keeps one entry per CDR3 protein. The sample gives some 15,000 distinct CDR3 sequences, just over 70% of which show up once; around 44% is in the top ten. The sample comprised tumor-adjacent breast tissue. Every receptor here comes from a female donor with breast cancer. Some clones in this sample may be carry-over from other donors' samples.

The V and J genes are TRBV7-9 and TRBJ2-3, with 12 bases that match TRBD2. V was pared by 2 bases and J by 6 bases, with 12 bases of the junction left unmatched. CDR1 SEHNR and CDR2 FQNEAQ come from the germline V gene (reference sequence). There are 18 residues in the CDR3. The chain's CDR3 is CASSLSPGTSGPWDTQYF. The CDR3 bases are TGTGCCAGCAGCTTATCCCCGGGGACTAGCGGGCCCTGGGATACGCAGTATTTT.

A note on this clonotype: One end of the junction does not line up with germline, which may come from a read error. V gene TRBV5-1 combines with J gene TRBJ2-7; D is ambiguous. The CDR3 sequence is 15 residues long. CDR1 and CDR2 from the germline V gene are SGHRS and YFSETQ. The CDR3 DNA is TGCGCCAGCAGCGAGTACCGGGCCGACTCCTGCGAGCAGTACTTC. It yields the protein CASSEYRADSCEQYF.

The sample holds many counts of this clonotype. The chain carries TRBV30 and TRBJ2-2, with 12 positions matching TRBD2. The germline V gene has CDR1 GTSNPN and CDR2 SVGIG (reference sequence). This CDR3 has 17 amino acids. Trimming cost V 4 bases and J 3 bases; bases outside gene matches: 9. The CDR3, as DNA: TGTGCCTGGAATGGGCTAGCGGGAGGGCGGGACACCGGGGAGCTGTTTTTT. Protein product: CAWNGLAGGRDTGELFF.

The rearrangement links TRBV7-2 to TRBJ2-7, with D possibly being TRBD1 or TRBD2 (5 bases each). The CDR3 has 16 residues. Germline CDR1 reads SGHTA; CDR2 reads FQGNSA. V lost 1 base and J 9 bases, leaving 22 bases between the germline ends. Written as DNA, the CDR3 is TGTGCCAGCAGCTTAGTGGGACCGAGAGCAGCCTTTGGGCAGTACTTC. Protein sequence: CASSLVGPRAAFGQYF.

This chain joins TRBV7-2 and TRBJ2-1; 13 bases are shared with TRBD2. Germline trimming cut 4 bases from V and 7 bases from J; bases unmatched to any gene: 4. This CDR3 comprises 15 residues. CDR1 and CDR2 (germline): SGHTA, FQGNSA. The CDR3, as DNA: TGTGCCAGCAGCTGGACTAGCGGGAGTGGAAATGAGCAGTTCTTC. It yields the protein CASSWTSGSGNEQFF. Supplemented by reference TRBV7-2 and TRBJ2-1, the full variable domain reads GAGVSQSPSNKVTEKGKDVELRCDPISGHTALYWYRQSLGQGLEFLIYFQGNSAPDKSGLPSDRFSAERTGGSVSTLTIQRTQQEDSAVYLCASSWTSGSGNEQFFGPGTRLTVL.

This chain's CDR3 is CASSKDRDTYNEQFF. In DNA, the CDR3 is TGTGCCAGTAGTAAGGACAGGGATACTTACAATGAGCAGTTCTTC. This sequence joins TRBV19 and TRBJ2-1, with 8 bases lining up with TRBD1. V shed 4 bases, J shed 4 bases, and the junction held 6 bases outside the gene matches. The CDR3 length is 15 residues. The V gene's germline CDR1 is LNHDA and CDR2 SQIVND (reference sequence).

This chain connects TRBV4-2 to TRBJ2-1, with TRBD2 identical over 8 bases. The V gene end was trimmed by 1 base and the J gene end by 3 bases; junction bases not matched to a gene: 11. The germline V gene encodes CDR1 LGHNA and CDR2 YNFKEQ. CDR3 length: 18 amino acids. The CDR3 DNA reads TGTGCCAGCAGCCAAGGAATCGGACTAGCAGCGCACTACAATGAGCAGTTCTTC. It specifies CASSQGIGLAAHYNEQFF.

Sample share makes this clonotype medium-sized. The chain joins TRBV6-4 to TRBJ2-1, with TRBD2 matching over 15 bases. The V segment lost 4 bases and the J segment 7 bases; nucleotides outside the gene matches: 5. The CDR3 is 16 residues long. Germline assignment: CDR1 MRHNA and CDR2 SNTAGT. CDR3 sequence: CASSAGTSGRINEQFF. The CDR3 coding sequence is TGTGCCAGCAGTGCCGGGACTAGCGGGAGGATTAATGAGCAGTTCTTC.

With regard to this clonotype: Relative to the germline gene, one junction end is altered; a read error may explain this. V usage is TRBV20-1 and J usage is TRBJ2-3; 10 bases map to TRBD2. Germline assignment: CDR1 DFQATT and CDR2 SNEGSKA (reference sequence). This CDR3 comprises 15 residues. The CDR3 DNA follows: TGCAGTGCAGGCGGACTAGCGGAAGACACAGACACGCAGTATTTT. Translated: CSAGGLAEDTDTQYF.

This CDR3 is CSAERTSGYNEQFF. The CDR3 DNA follows: TGCAGTGCCGAACGGACTAGCGGCTACAATGAGCAGTTCTTC. The chain has TRBV20-1 and TRBJ2-1; TRBD2 matches at 10 bases. Per the germline V gene, CDR1 is DFQATT and CDR2 is SNEGSKA (reference sequence). Germline trimming cut 6 bases from V and 3 bases from J; bases unmatched to any gene: 5. The CDR3 contains 14 residues.